The 32 T cell receptor beta chains below all came from one sample that was sequenced in a study of T cells in Graves' hyperthyroidism and ophthalmopathy. RNA transcripts gave rise to amplified TCR beta CDR3 regions. Using the HTBI primer set, a first-round RT-PCR was run on the TCR CDR3. TCRdb analysed the multiplex PCR reads with MiXCR anew, one entry per CDR3 protein. Of hundreds of thousands of distinct CDR3 sequences listed, less than 45% were seen once; the top ten hold less than 9%. Sequenced material: peripheral blood or thyroid tissue (not recorded which). These receptors all stem from an adult man with Graves' disease, either hyperthyroidism or ophthalmopathy (not recorded which).

This clonotype has ten or more counts. V gene TRBV2 combines with J gene TRBJ1-6; 8 bases are a match to TRBD1. The CDR3 sequence is 16 residues long. Germline CDR1 SNHLY, CDR2 FYNNEI. V lost 5 bases and J lost 7; bases outside the gene matches: 10. The CDR3 nucleotides read TGTGCCAGCAGTCAACTGGACAGGGTTCTAAATTCACCCCTCCACTTT. Translating it yields CASSQLDRVLNSPLHF. Full variable domain (rest looked up from reference TRBV2 and TRBJ1-6): EPEVTQTPSHQVTQMGQEVILRCVPISNHLYFYWYRQILGQKVEFLVSFYNNEISEKSEIFDDQFSVERPDGSNFTLKIRSTKLEDSAMYFCASSQLDRVLNSPLHFGNGTRLTVT.

The CDR3 nucleotides are TGTGCCAGCAGCTTAGCCAGGATGCAGGGTTTGGGATATAGCAATCAGCCCCAGCATTTT. Protein sequence: CASSLARMQGLGYSNQPQHF. The chain recombines TRBV7-8 with TRBJ1-5, with D perhaps TRBD1 (5 bases). CDR1 and CDR2 from the germline V gene are SGHVS and FQNEAQ. There are 20 residues in the CDR3. V lost 0 bases to trimming and J lost 0 bases, with 21 bases between them.

A remark on this clonotype: A read error may explain this, as a much larger clone is one base away. Lacking the conserved final phenylalanine or tryptophan, this CDR3 likely reflects a read error. V usage is TRBV12-3 or TRBV12-4 and J usage is TRBJ1-1, with 7 nucleotides matching TRBD1. Trimming cost V 6 bases and J 9 bases; bases outside gene matches: 7. The CDR3 loop spans 12 amino acids. CDR3: CASRTGTEKAFS. DNA for the CDR3: TGTGCCAGCAGGACCGGGACAGAAAAAGCTTTCTCT.

This clonotype was counted ten times or more. The genes are TRBV6-6 and TRBJ1-1; D is ambiguous. V was shortened by 7 bases and J by 1 base, with 10 bases between the two germline ends. This CDR3 region has 13 residues. In germline, CDR1 is MNHNY, CDR2 SVGAGI (reference sequence). The CDR3 is CASTRHPNTEAFF. The DNA for the CDR3 is TGTGCCAGCACCCGACACCCGAACACTGAAGCTTTCTTT.

This clonotype was observed many times. This chain joins TRBV2 and TRBJ1-5; 7 bases fit TRBD1. After removal of 6 bases from V and 4 bases from J, the junction contained 12 bases not matched to a gene. The CDR3 covers 16 residues. CDR1 is SNHLY and CDR2 is FYNNEI in the germline V gene. The CDR3 nucleotides are TGTGCCAGCAGCCCCAGCGGGGGACAGATTAATCAGCCCCAGCATTTT. It is translated as CASSPSGGQINQPQHF.

This clonotype came up many times. This chain uses TRBV2 with TRBJ2-5; TRBD1 matches at 9 bases. The CDR3 has 13 residues. V lost 6 bases and J lost 5; bases outside the gene matches: 4. Germline V gives CDR1 SNHLY, CDR2 FYNNEI. The CDR3 nucleotides read TGTGCCAGCAGAGGACAGGGGCGTGAGACCCAGTACTTC. It encodes CASRGQGRETQYF.

The CDR3 nucleotides are TGTGCCAGCAGCCGTGCCGGACTAGCGATAGAGACCCAGTACTTC. It yields the protein CASSRAGLAIETQYF. This chain connects TRBV7-2 to TRBJ2-5, with 9 bases that match TRBD2. The CDR3 contains 15 residues. V was pared by 5 bases and J by 4 bases, with 8 bases of the junction left unmatched. Germline V gene lookup returns CDR1 SGHTA and CDR2 FQGNSA.

The V gene is TRBV10-3, the J gene TRBJ1-6; the D gene is possibly TRBD1 (6 bases). The CDR3 totals 17 residues. The V gene's germline CDR1 is ENHRY and CDR2 SYGVKD. The V end lost 5 bases, the J end lost 0 bases, and 14 bases lay between the germline ends. The chain's CDR3 is CAISNPTGASYNSPLHF. In nucleotides, the CDR3 is TGTGCCATCAGTAACCCGACAGGCGCCTCCTATAATTCACCCCTCCACTTT.

This rearrangement joins TRBV5-1 to TRBJ2-5; TRBD2 aligns across 9 bases. From germline, CDR1 is SGHRS and CDR2 YFSETQ. There are 16 residues in the CDR3. V lost 2 bases, J lost 3 bases, and 8 bases stayed unmatched. The CDR3 DNA reads TGCGCCAGCAGCTTCCCGCCCGCGGGGGGGAAAGAGACCCAGTACTTC. It encodes CASSFPPAGGKETQYF.

V usage is TRBV6-5 and J usage is TRBJ2-7; D possibly matches TRBD1 or TRBD2 (5 bases each). The CDR3 totals 15 residues. Germline V lookup: CDR1 MNHEY, CDR2 SVGAGI. V was clipped by 4 bases and J by 0 bases, with 13 bases between them. CDR3 residues: CASSSPGRSSYEQYF. The CDR3 nucleotides are TGTGCCAGCAGTTCTCCGGGACGGAGCTCCTACGAGCAGTACTTC.

The chain links TRBV6-6 to TRBJ2-7; D remains unclear. The CDR3 runs 14 residues. Trimming left V 6 bases short and J 6 bases short, with 18 bases between. Looked up from germline, CDR1 is MNHNY and CDR2 is SVGAGI (reference sequence). CDR3 nucleotide sequence: TGTGCCAGCAGGTTCGACGGCCGCACGCGCGAGCAGTACTTC. Protein sequence: CASRFDGRTREQYF.

Remarks on this clonotype: A clone one base away is much larger, so this may be a read error. The rearrangement links TRBV25-1 to TRBJ1-6; D remains ambiguous. The CDR3 is 15 amino acids. V dropped 7 bases and J dropped 5 bases, with 15 bases sitting between them. CDR1 and CDR2 (germline): MGHDK, SYGVNS. In nucleotides, the CDR3 is TGTGCCAGCACCCCGGGAGTGTACGATAATTCACCCCTCCACTTT. Its translation: CASTPGVYDNSPLHF.

The chain couples TRBV7-9 to TRBJ2-7; TRBD2 agrees at 10 bases. V was clipped by 5 bases and J by 3 bases; unmatched bases: 7. This CDR3 is 15 amino acids long. Germline CDR1 reads SEHNR; CDR2 reads FQNEAQ (reference sequence). CDR3 loop: CASSRSGGAYYEQYF. The CDR3 coding sequence is TGTGCCAGCAGCCGAAGCGGGGGGGCCTACTACGAGCAGTACTTC.

Points on this clonotype: A much larger clone sits a single nucleotide away, making a read error possible. The chain uses TRBV19 and TRBJ2-5, with TRBD1 as a possible D gene (7 bases). Germline V CDR1 and CDR2: LNHDA, SQIVND (reference sequence). This CDR3 has 14 amino acids. CDR3 protein: CATRDSGYQEAQYF. CDR3 nucleotides: TGTGCCACACGGGACAGCGGGTACCAAGAGGCCCAGTACTTC.

The chain links TRBV6-5 to TRBJ1-1; the match to TRBD1 covers 8 bases. The germline V gene encodes CDR1 MNHEY and CDR2 SVGAGI. CDR3 length: 16 residues. The junction had 10 bases not matched to a gene; V was cut back by 4 bases and J by 3 bases. The CDR3 region is CASSFHRGGLDTEAFF. The DNA of the CDR3 is TGTGCCAGCAGTTTTCACAGGGGGGGGTTGGACACTGAAGCTTTCTTT.

The rearrangement uses TRBV6-1 and TRBJ2-6; TRBD1 aligns across 7 bases. CDR1 and CDR2 from the germline V gene are MNHNS and SASEGT. Trimming removed 6 bases from V and 16 bases from J; junction bases left unmatched: 12. The CDR3 has 13 amino acids. The chain's CDR3 is CASSSQGPRVLTF. CDR3 bases: TGTGCCAGCAGCTCACAGGGGCCTCGGGTACTGACTTTC.

V usage is TRBV9 and J usage is TRBJ1-1; D gene uncertain. The germline V and J ends were trimmed by 2 bases and 1 base, with 12 bases remaining between them. CDR3 length equals 15 residues. Germline lookup yields CDR1 SGDLS and CDR2 YYNGEE. The CDR3 nucleotides are TGTGCCAGCAGCGTTCGGTTCGGCGAGAACACTGAAGCTTTCTTT. It is translated as CASSVRFGENTEAFF.

The genes are TRBV7-9 and TRBJ2-7; 7 nucleotides agree with TRBD1. The length of the CDR3 is 15 residues. Germline CDR1 and CDR2: SEHNR and FQNEAQ (reference sequence). Trimming took 4 bases from V and 2 from J; bases not matched to a gene: 8. The CDR3 sequence: CASSSSTGTAYEQYF. CDR3 nucleotides: TGTGCCAGCAGCTCATCTACCGGGACAGCCTACGAGCAGTACTTC.

The chain has TRBV11-2 and TRBJ2-5, with TRBD2 as a possible D gene (6 bases). Trimming left V 4 bases short and J 14 bases short, with 17 bases between. The CDR3 consists of 12 residues. CDR1 is SGHAT and CDR2 is FQNNGV in the germline V gene. CDR3 in DNA: TGTGCCAGCAGCTCATCGGAGGGACGGCTATACTTC. Protein sequence: CASSSSEGRLYF.

This clonotype has at least ten counts. This chain joins TRBV7-9 and TRBJ2-7, with D unclear. The CDR3 has 11 residues. Per the germline V gene, CDR1 is SEHNR and CDR2 is FQNEAQ (reference sequence). Trimming stripped 4 bases from V and 2 bases from J, with 3 bases between. The CDR3 DNA follows: TGTGCCAGCAGCTCCACCTACGAGCAGTACTTC. Amino acid sequence: CASSSTYEQYF. The entire variable domain, with the rest obtained from reference TRBV7-9 and TRBJ2-7, is as follows: DTGVSQNPRHKITKRGQNVTFRCDPISEHNRLYWYRQTLGQGPEFLTYFQNEAQLEKSRLLSDRFSAERPKGSFSTLEIQRTEQGDSAMYLCASSSTYEQYFGPGTRLTVT.

This clonotype was recorded at least ten times. The genes are TRBV7-9 and TRBJ1-6; 9 bases line up with TRBD1. CDR1 and CDR2 (germline): SEHNR, FQNEAQ (reference sequence). Losses at the gene ends were 5 bases for V and 7 bases for J; bases not matched to a gene: 12. The CDR3 sequence is 17 residues long. The CDR3 here is CASSPVPGQGWNSPLHF. CDR3 bases: TGTGCCAGCAGCCCCGTCCCGGGACAGGGTTGGAATTCACCCCTCCACTTT.

This sequence joins TRBV27 and TRBJ1-2; D is undetermined. Looked up from germline, CDR1 is MNHEY and CDR2 is SMNVEV (reference sequence). Deletions cut 0 bases from V and 7 bases from J, with 12 bases between. CDR3 length equals 14 residues. Here the CDR3 DNA reads TGTGCCAGCAGTTTATCGTCCGGGAGTGGTGGCTACACCTTC. This encodes CASSLSSGSGGYTF.

In its sample, this clonotype was seen a few times. The chain recombines TRBV20-1 with TRBJ2-5; TRBD2 matches 7 bases. CDR3 length: 14 residues. J gave up 0 bases and V 4 bases, and 5 bases lay outside the gene matches. The germline CDR1 and CDR2 sequences are DFQATT and SNEGSKA (reference sequence). Here the CDR3 DNA reads TGCAGTGCTATTCCAGCGGGGTACCAAGAGACCCAGTACTTC. Translation: CSAIPAGYQETQYF.

The chain couples TRBV7-9 to TRBJ2-5; TRBD2 is a possible D gene (6 bases). Per the germline V gene, CDR1 is SEHNR and CDR2 is FQNEAQ (reference sequence). Trimming took off 5 bases at V and 3 bases at J, with 16 bases between the two ends. The CDR3 sequence is 15 residues long. CDR3 amino acids: CASSTTLGGEETQYF. CDR3 DNA sequence: TGTGCCAGCAGCACCACCCTGGGCGGGGAAGAGACCCAGTACTTC.

This clonotype was recorded only once. CDR3 sequence (DNA): TGCAGCGTTCTGGGGGGCGCCGAGACCCAGTACTTC. It specifies CSVLGGAETQYF. This chain uses TRBV29-1 with TRBJ2-5; either TRBD1 or TRBD2 may supply D (6 bases each). The germline V and J ends were trimmed by 5 bases and 5 bases, with 12 bases remaining between them. CDR3 length: 12 amino acids. Germline V gene sequence: CDR1 SQVTM, CDR2 ANQGSEA.

The sample holds many counts of this clonotype. This chain connects TRBV15 to TRBJ1-2, with 12 nucleotides matching TRBD1. The CDR3 is 13 amino acids. CDR1 and CDR2 (germline): LNHNV, YYDKDF (reference sequence). J gave up 5 bases and V 8 bases, and 3 bases lay outside the gene matches. The CDR3 spells CATGTGGGYGYTF. CDR3 nucleotide sequence: TGTGCCACCGGGACAGGGGGCGGTTATGGCTACACCTTC.

This clonotype has only a few counts. The junction does not match germline at one end; this may be a read error. The V call is TRBV6-5, the J call TRBJ1-2; TRBD1 is a possible D gene (5 bases). The germline gives CDR1 MNHEY, CDR2 SVGAGI. The CDR3 length is 11 residues. In DNA form, the CDR3 reads TGTGCCGGCAGTTACGGGGGTGGCTACACCTTC. The encoded protein is CAGSYGGGYTF.

Comment on this clonotype: Germline and junction disagree at one end, which may indicate a read error. This chain joins TRBV6-5 and TRBJ2-7; 8 bases map to TRBD2. The CDR3 is 14 residues long. Germline assignment: CDR1 MNHEY and CDR2 SVGAGI. CDR3 sequence reads: CAGSYTSGVYEQYF. In nucleotides, the CDR3 is TGTGCCGGCAGTTACACTAGCGGAGTCTACGAGCAGTACTTC.

The chain couples TRBV29-1 to TRBJ2-7; D perhaps matches TRBD1 (6 bases). With 3 bases removed from V and 3 bases from J, the gap between germline ends came to 12 bases. CDR1 and CDR2 (germline): SQVTM, ANQGSEA. The CDR3 loop spans 13 amino acids. In DNA form, the CDR3 reads TGCAGCGTTGAGGGGGCAAGTCTCTACGAGCAGTACTTC. Protein: CSVEGASLYEQYF.

A remark on this clonotype: The conserved phenylalanine or tryptophan normally closing the CDR3 is absent here, so this likely arose from a read error. The limits of the CDR3 on the DNA are not certain, so only TCRdb's listed CDR3 is given. The chain is built from TRBV7-9 and TRBJ2-5; whether TRBD2, the table's D call, matches the DNA was not checked. CDR1 is SEHNR, CDR2 FQNEAQ, per germline (reference sequence). Ends included, the CDR3 has 9 residues. CDR3 loop: CASSFGSYD.

This chain connects TRBV29-1 to TRBJ1-2; no firm D call. CDR3 length: 11 residues. Germline CDR1 is SQVTM and CDR2 is ANQGSEA. The V end was cut by 8 bases, the J end by 7 bases, with 14 bases between. The CDR3 here is CSLSRPAGYTF. DNA of the CDR3: TGCAGCTTAAGCAGACCCGCTGGCTACACCTTC.

The gene calls are TRBV20-1 and TRBJ1-2; weak D call: TRBD1 (5 bases). Trimming removed 1 base at V and 5 bases at J, with 11 bases between. Looked up from germline, CDR1 is DFQATT and CDR2 is SNEGSKA (reference sequence). This CDR3 contains 13 residues. CDR3 protein: CSARVGTVYGYTF. CDR3 DNA: TGCAGTGCTAGAGTCGGGACCGTATATGGCTACACCTTC.